The present TCR beta chain was sequenced within a study of OX40 agonist ivuxolimab in advanced cancers. At cycle 4 day 1, cycle 7 day 1, and baseline, blood was sampled. Trimming left V 3 bases short and J 0 bases short, with 2 bases between. CDR3 size: 12 residues. Per germline, CDR1 GTSNPN and CDR2 SVGIG (reference sequence). In its sample, this clone was seen once. Some clones are missing from TCRdb's copy, which holds only in-frame ones; the method was immunoSEQ multiplex PCR. This sample has 65,000 to 75,000 clones, with 88% found just once. This material consisted of CD4+ or CD8+ T cells sorted from blood, taken in a trial of the OX40 agonist ivuxolimab. The chain has TRBV30 and TRBJ2-2, with unresolved D. This clonotype originated in an adult with an advanced solid tumor such as melanoma, head and neck, liver or kidney cancer. The CDR3 protein is CAWRPNTGELFF. Written as DNA, the CDR3 is TGTGCCTGGAGACCGAACACCGGGGAGCTGTTTTTT.